This T cell receptor (beta chain) appears in the sequencing data of a study of cytomegalovirus exposure and HLA in healthy donors. Study details: Within the Caucasian-associated ancestry cluster were 81% of the approximately 400 genotyped donors. The study's findings and limits: The HLA-A and HLA-B alleles of most subjects were reportedly predicted accurately from TCR beta sequences.

For this clone: No antigen is known for it.

CDR3 length: 12 residues. Germline CDR1 MNHEY, CDR2 SVGAGI. Trimming took off 6 bases at V and 0 bases at J, with 5 bases between the two ends. A multiplex PCR was run with 60 Vbeta primers and 13 Jbeta primers. The assay was immunoSEQ multiplex PCR, and TCRdb's table has in-frame clones only and misses some. This sample has about 140,000 clones; about 80% occur once, and the top ten carry about 1.5%. This receptor was obtained from a man aged 25-40 years in good health and CMV-seropositive. The rearrangement links TRBV6-5 to TRBJ2-5; tentative D call: TRBD1 (5 bases). Sequencing was carried out using PBMCs. CDR3 sequence: CASSRDQETQYF. Here the CDR3 DNA reads TGTGCCAGCAGCAGGGACCAAGAGACCCAGTACTTC.